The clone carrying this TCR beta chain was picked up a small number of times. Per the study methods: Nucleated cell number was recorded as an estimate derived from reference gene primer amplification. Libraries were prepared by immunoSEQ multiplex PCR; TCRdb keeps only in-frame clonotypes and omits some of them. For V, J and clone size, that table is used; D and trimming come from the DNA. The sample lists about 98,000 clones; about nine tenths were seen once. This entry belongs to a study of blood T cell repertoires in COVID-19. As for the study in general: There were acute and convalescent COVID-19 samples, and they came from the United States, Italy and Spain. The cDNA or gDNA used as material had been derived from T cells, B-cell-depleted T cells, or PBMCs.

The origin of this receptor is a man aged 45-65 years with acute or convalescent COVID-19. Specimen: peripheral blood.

This CDR3 is CASSGWLQGTYGYTF. The CDR3 DNA follows: TGTGCCAGCAGCGGATGGCTTCAGGGTACCTATGGCTACACCTTC. This chain joins TRBV5-4 and TRBJ1-2; D may be TRBD1 (5 bases). The V gene lost 4 bases and the J gene lost 4 bases, with 17 bases spanning the gap. The CDR3 sequence is 15 residues long. The germline V gene has CDR1 SGHNT and CDR2 YYREEE (reference sequence).